These T cell receptor beta chains were read from a single sample in a study of T cell responses to AZD1222 COVID-19 vaccine. The assay was immunoSEQ multiplex PCR, and TCRdb's table has in-frame clones only and misses some. The table shows about 35,000 clones, with over 75% occurring only once. Source: peripheral blood, taken 28 days after the second AZD1222 dose. These receptors were taken from an adult who received the AZD1222 COVID-19 vaccine. The CDR3 runs from the conserved cysteine through the conserved F or W. Each record gives: D gene, clone size, J gene, V gene, CDR3 DNA, CDR3 protein. The D gene is left open where the match is weak. For some rows the clone size is stated as once, few or many, or as a class when expanded; others skip it.

>-|-|TRBJ2-1|TRBV3-1/TRBV3-2
TGTGCCAGCAGAAGCCAAGCCTACAATGAGCAGTTCTTC
CASRSQAYNEQFF
>TRBD2|-|TRBJ2-7|TRBV5-4
TGTGCCAGCAGCCCCCAGTACCTAGCGGGGGGAAGGGAGCAGTACTTC
CASSPQYLAGGREQYF
>-|-|TRBJ2-2|TRBV6-5
TGTGCCAGCAGTCGTGCTGGGGAGCTGTTTTTT
CASSRAGELFF
>-|-|TRBJ2-3|TRBV11-2
TGTGCCAGCAGCTCCCACGGGACTAGCACAGATACGCAGTATTTT
CASSSHGTSTDTQYF
>TRBD2|-|TRBJ2-1|TRBV6-5
TGTGCCAGCAGTTACCTAGCGGGGCCGTCCTACAATGAGCAGTTCTTC
CASSYLAGPSYNEQFF
>-|few|TRBJ1-3|TRBV7-8
TGTGCCAGCAGCTTGACCTCAGGGGTGGAGGGAAACACCATATATTTT
CASSLTSGVEGNTIYF
>-|-|TRBJ2-3|TRBV28
TGTGCCAGCACTACTGACGCGGGGTTGAATACGCAGTATTTT
CASTTDAGLNTQYF
>-|-|TRBJ2-5|TRBV27
TGTGCCAGCAGTTTTCGGCCCTCCGGGGGAGAGACCCAGTACTTC
CASSFRPSGGETQYF
>TRBD1|once|TRBJ1-4|TRBV19
TGTGCCAGTAGGCCTGGCGGGACAGGGAGTGGGGAAAAACTGTTTTTT
CASRPGGTGSGEKLFF
>-|-|TRBJ2-2|TRBV24-1
TGTGCCACCAGTGAACAGGCCAACACCGGGGAGCTGTTTTTT
CATSEQANTGELFF
>-|once|TRBJ2-5|TRBV28
TGTGCCAGCGCAGGGAGTTCTGGCGGGACCTGGAAGACCCAGTACTTC
CASAGSSGGTWKTQYF
>TRBD1|-|TRBJ1-6|TRBV5-4
TGTGCCAGCAGCTTGCCGGGACAGGGGAATTCACCCCTCCACTTT
CASSLPGQGNSPLHF
>TRBD2|-|TRBJ2-1|TRBV3-1/TRBV3-2
TGTGCCAGCAGCCGCGGGGGGGACCGCGGGAATGAGCAGTTCTTC
CASSRGGDRGNEQFF
>-|-|TRBJ1-2|TRBV19
TGTGCCAGTAGTATGCAATCAAGCAAGCCTGTCTACACCTTC
CASSMQSSKPVYTF
>-|-|TRBJ1-2|TRBV6-1
TGTGCCAGCAGTGAAGTGGACGGTACCTATGGCTACACCTTC
CASSEVDGTYGYTF
>TRBD1|-|TRBJ1-2|TRBV28
TGTGCCAGCAGCCCTGACAGGGACTATGGCTACACCTTC
CASSPDRDYGYTF
>TRBD2|few|TRBJ2-7|TRBV5-1
TGCGCCAGCAGCTTTACTAGCGACACCTACGAGCAGTACTTC
CASSFTSDTYEQYF
>TRBD2|-|TRBJ2-5|TRBV25-1
TGTGCCAGCACGTTTGGGGCTAGCGGGGAAGAGACCCAGTACTTC
CASTFGASGEETQYF
>-|once|TRBJ1-3|TRBV5-6
TGTGCCAGCAGCTTGGCCAAAGGATTCTCTGGAAACACCATATATTTT
CASSLAKGFSGNTIYF
>-|-|TRBJ1-2|TRBV29-1
TGCAGCGTTGAGTCCGAGAGGGGCTACACCTTC
CSVESERGYTF
>TRBD1|-|TRBJ2-7|TRBV7-2
TGTGCCAGCAGCTTCGGACAGGGCCAATACGAGCAGTACTTC
CASSFGQGQYEQYF
>TRBD2|-|TRBJ2-3|TRBV3-1/TRBV3-2
TGTGCCAGCAGCCAAGAGGGGGGGGTCACAGATACGCAGTATTTT
CASSQEGGVTDTQYF
>-|-|TRBJ1-3|TRBV6-5
TGTGCCAGCAGTTACTCTGGCCGAGTCTCTGGAAACACCATATATTTT
CASSYSGRVSGNTIYF
>-|once|TRBJ2-6|TRBV18
TGTGCCAGCTCAGGCAGGGGGGATGGGGCCAACGTCCTGACTTTC
CASSGRGDGANVLTF
>-|once|TRBJ1-1|TRBV12-3/TRBV12-4
TGTGCCAGCAGTTTAATGGGGAACACTGAAGCTTTCTTT
CASSLMGNTEAFF
>-|-|TRBJ2-7|TRBV10-1
TGCGCCAGCAGTGAATACAGGGAAGGCAACGAGCAGTACTTC
CASSEYREGNEQYF
>TRBD2|-|TRBJ2-1|TRBV2
TGTGCCAGCATTACGACTAGCAGCCCCAATGAGCAGTTCTTC
CASITTSSPNEQFF
>-|-|TRBJ1-3|TRBV2
TGTGCCAGCAGTGAAAGGGGAGACACCATATATTTT
CASSERGDTIYF
>-|few|TRBJ2-2|TRBV27
TGTGCCAGCAGTTTATCTGTTAGCGCGAACACCGGGGAGCTGTTTTTT
CASSLSVSANTGELFF
>-|-|TRBJ1-1|TRBV9
TGTGCCAGCAGCGAGCCCGGAAGGGCGTTCACTGAAGCTTTCTTT
CASSEPGRAFTEAFF
>-|-|TRBJ1-1|TRBV28
TGTGCCAGCAGTTTATCATCACAGATTGGGTATTTGGCCTTTGAAGCTTTCTTT
CASSLSSQIGYLAFEAFF
>-|once|TRBJ1-3|TRBV24-1
TGTGCCACCAGTCACGGAAACACCATATATTTT
CATSHGNTIYF
>-|-|TRBJ1-5|TRBV6-6
TGTGCCAGCAGCCCCAGGGAGGGACAGCCCCAGCATTTT
CASSPREGQPQHF
>-|-|TRBJ1-1|TRBV2
TGTGCCAGCAGACTCCTATTCGACAAATTTGAAGCTTTCTTT
CASRLLFDKFEAFF
>-|-|TRBJ2-3|TRBV5-1
TGCGCCAGCAGCTTGGTACCGGGAGATGGCACAGATACGCAGTATTTT
CASSLVPGDGTDTQYF
>TRBD1|-|TRBJ1-6|TRBV4-1
TGCGCCAGCAGCCAAGCGGACAGGACTAATTCACCCCTCCACTTT
CASSQADRTNSPLHF
>TRBD1|once|TRBJ1-1|TRBV7-2
TGTGCCAGCAGCTCGCAGGGGGGGGACACTGAAGCTTTCTTT
CASSSQGGDTEAFF
>-|-|TRBJ1-4|TRBV3-1/TRBV3-2
TGTGCCAGCAGCCAATGGCAGAGAACGGCAACTAATGAAAAACTGTTTTTT
CASSQWQRTATNEKLFF
>TRBD1|-|TRBJ2-5|TRBV30
TGTGCCTTGGACAGGGCTTTACAAGAGACCCAGTACTTC
CALDRALQETQYF
>-|-|TRBJ2-7|TRBV12-3/TRBV12-4
TGTGCCAGCAGTTTAGCGGACTTTTACGAGCAGTACTTC
CASSLADFYEQYF
>-|-|TRBJ2-2|TRBV18
TGTGCCAGCTCACCACAAGCGAACACCGGGGAGCTGTTTTTT
CASSPQANTGELFF
>-|once|TRBJ2-7|TRBV5-5
TGTGCCAGCGGTTTTCTCTCCGGCCCGTCCTACGAGCAGTACTTC
CASGFLSGPSYEQYF
>-|-|TRBJ1-5|TRBV12-5
TGTGCTAGTGTCGTGGACCTTAATCAGCCCCAGCATTTT
CASVVDLNQPQHF
>-|-|TRBJ1-1|TRBV5-1
TGCGCCAGCAGCTTAATGGAAGGGAACACTGAAGCTTTCTTT
CASSLMEGNTEAFF
>-|few|TRBJ1-5|TRBV6-4
TGTGCCAAGGGACGGCATTATAGCAATCAGCCCCAGCATTTT
CAKGRHYSNQPQHF
>-|-|TRBJ1-3|TRBV20-1
TGCAGTGCTAGTTTCAGGGCGAACACCATATATTTT
CSASFRANTIYF
>TRBD1|few|TRBJ1-6|TRBV5-1
TGCGCCAGCAGCCCCCAGGGGGATGGAATTTCACCCCTCCACTTT
CASSPQGDGISPLHF
>-|-|TRBJ1-3|TRBV19
TGTGCCAGTAGTGTCGGGCCTTCGACTGGAAACACCATATATTTT
CASSVGPSTGNTIYF
>-|-|TRBJ1-1|TRBV6-1
TGTGCCAGCAGTGAAGCGCAGGGGACCTCCACTGAAGCTTTCTTT
CASSEAQGTSTEAFF
>-|-|TRBJ2-5|TRBV7-7
TGTGCCAGCAGCTCAAACCCGGGAGTAGAGACCCAGTACTTC
CASSSNPGVETQYF
>-|-|TRBJ1-5|TRBV21-1
TGTGCCAGCCTGCTCCTCGGCAATCAGCCCCAGCATTTT
CASLLLGNQPQHF
>TRBD2|-|TRBJ2-1|TRBV4-1
TGCGCCAGCAGCCACTACGGACTAGCGGAGAACAATGAGCAGTTCTTC
CASSHYGLAENNEQFF